The rows below give T cell receptor beta chains drawn from one sample of a study of PD-1 blockade in classical Hodgkin lymphoma. The protocol was immunoSEQ multiplex PCR, while the TCRdb copy is restricted to in-frame clones and leaves out a portion. The table lists 20,000 to 30,000 clones, around 80% of them singletons, with approximately 10% in the top ten. Sequencing used peripheral blood mononuclear cells (PBMCs), obtained before the second cycle of nivolumab. These receptors were taken from a human donor with classical Hodgkin lymphoma. CDR3s include the opening cysteine and the closing phenylalanine or tryptophan. D genes are given only for firm matches. Rows may omit the clone size; those that give it use once, few, many or a size class.

clone_size j_call d_call v_call cdr3_aa cdr3_nt
once TRBJ1-5 NA TRBV19 CASSIRGQGGQPQHF TGTGCCAGTAGTATACGAGGGCAGGGTGGACAGCCCCAGCATTTT
NA TRBJ1-2 NA TRBV15 CATSRDDNGYTF TGTGCCACCAGCAGAGATGATAATGGCTACACCTTC
NA TRBJ1-6 NA TRBV4-2 CASSQDGQLNSPLHF TGTGCCAGCAGCCAAGATGGTCAGTTAAATTCACCCCTCCACTTT
NA TRBJ2-7 TRBD1 TRBV28 CASSPGTGAYEQYF TGTGCCAGCAGTCCCGGGACAGGGGCCTACGAGCAGTACTTC
once TRBJ1-2 NA TRBV28 CASSLRGYWRYGYTF TGTGCCAGCAGTTTAAGAGGGTACTGGCGATATGGCTACACCTTC
NA TRBJ1-2 NA TRBV10-3 CATTVGKSSYTF TGTGCCACGACGGTGGGTAAATCGAGCTACACCTTC
NA TRBJ2-3 TRBD2 TRBV4-3 CASSQGVAGGPDTQYF TGCGCCAGCAGCCAAGGGGTAGCGGGGGGGCCAGATACGCAGTATTTT
NA TRBJ1-4 NA TRBV6-5 CASSYNGVNEKLFF TGTGCCAGCAGTTACAATGGGGTTAATGAAAAACTGTTTTTT
NA TRBJ2-1 TRBD2 TRBV28 CASSFLGGDEQFF TGTGCCAGCAGTTTCTTGGGGGGGGATGAGCAGTTCTTC
NA TRBJ2-7 TRBD2 TRBV2 CASRELAGPFGEQYF TGTGCCAGCAGGGAACTAGCGGGCCCTTTTGGCGAGCAGTACTTC
NA TRBJ2-3 NA TRBV30 CAWTETLGGTDTQYF TGTGCCTGGACCGAGACCCTGGGGGGCACAGATACGCAGTATTTT
NA TRBJ2-3 TRBD1 TRBV9 CASSPAGQGGADTQYF TGTGCCAGCAGCCCCGCCGGACAGGGTGGGGCAGATACGCAGTATTTT
NA TRBJ2-7 TRBD2 TRBV29-1 CSVEVSGGGYEQYF TGCAGCGTTGAAGTCAGCGGGGGGGGTTACGAGCAGTACTTC
NA TRBJ2-3 TRBD1 TRBV11-1 CASSLEQGAVTQYF TGTGCCAGCAGCCTCGAACAGGGGGCGGTTACGCAGTATTTT